Sequencing of this T cell receptor (beta chain) was carried out in a study of blood T cells in healthy people across ages. Whole-study results and caveats: Per million T cells, TCR beta diversity dropped roughly linearly as age increased.

About this clonotype: Antigen unknown.

This CDR3 has 15 residues. A sample-barcoded 5' primer and a J-beta primer mix were used in a second PCR of roughly 6 to 11 cycles. The template-switch adaptor, which had 12 random nucleotides, put a tag on each cDNA molecule. TCRdb itself ran the 5' RACE reads through MiXCR, one entry per CDR3 protein. The sample shows under 1,000,000 distinct CDR3 sequences, 35% to 40% of them seen only once. The draw of peripheral blood yielded ten milliliters from each donor. This receptor was taken from a man in his late teens or twenties in good health. The chain is built from TRBV12-3 or TRBV12-4 and TRBJ2-1, with D unresolved. The J call may not be correct, given that the DNA end is closer to TRBJ2-7. Sequences were obtained from blood. DNA of the CDR3: TGTGCCAGCAGTTTAGCAGGGTCCCCCTACAATGAGCAGTACTTC. Protein: CASSLAGSPYNEQYF.